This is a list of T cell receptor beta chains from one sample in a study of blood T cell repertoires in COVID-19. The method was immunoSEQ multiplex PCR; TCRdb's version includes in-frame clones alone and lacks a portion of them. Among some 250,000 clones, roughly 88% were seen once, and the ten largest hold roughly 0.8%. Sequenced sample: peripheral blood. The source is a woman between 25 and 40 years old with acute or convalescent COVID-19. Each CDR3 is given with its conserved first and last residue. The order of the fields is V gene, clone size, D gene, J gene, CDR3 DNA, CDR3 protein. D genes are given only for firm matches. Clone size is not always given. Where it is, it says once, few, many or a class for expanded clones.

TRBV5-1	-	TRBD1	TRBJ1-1	TGCGCCAGCAGCTTGGAGTCAGGGGGCCCTGAAGCTTTCTTT	CASSLESGGPEAFF
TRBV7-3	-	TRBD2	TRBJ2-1	TGTGCCAGCAGCCACGTGACTAGCGGGAGGGCCGGGGTTGAGCAGTTCTTC	CASSHVTSGRAGVEQFF
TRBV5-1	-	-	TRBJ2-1	TGCGCCAGCAGCTTGAAAGCTAGCCAAACCCCCGGTGAGCAGTTCTTC	CASSLKASQTPGEQFF
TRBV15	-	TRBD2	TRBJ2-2	TGTGCCACCAGCAGAGAGAGTGCTCTAGCGGGGATCACCGGGGAGCTGTTTTTT	CATSRESALAGITGELFF
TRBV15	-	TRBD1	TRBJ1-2	TGTGCCACCAGCAGGGGGACAGGGGGTAACTATGGCTACACCTTC	CATSRGTGGNYGYTF
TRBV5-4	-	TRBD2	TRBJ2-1	TGTGCCAGCAGCTCGGAACTAGCGGGAGTTGGCAATGAGCAGTTCTTC	CASSSELAGVGNEQFF
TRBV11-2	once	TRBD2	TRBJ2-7	TGTGCCAGCAGCTTAGTGCTAGCGGGAGGGCCCAACGAGCAGTACTTC	CASSLVLAGGPNEQYF
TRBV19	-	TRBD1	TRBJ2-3	TGTGCCAGTAGTATAGGGGACAGGGGGAGAGATACGCAGTATTTT	CASSIGDRGRDTQYF
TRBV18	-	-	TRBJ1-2	TGTGCCAGCTCACCAAGCTATGATGGCTACACCTTC	CASSPSYDGYTF
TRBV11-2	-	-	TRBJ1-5	TGTGCCAGCAGCCCGCGGGGCTTAACGGGGCAGCCCCAGCATTTT	CASSPRGLTGQPQHF
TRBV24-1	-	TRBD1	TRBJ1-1	TGTGCCACCAACTCAGGGGGTGAGAACACTGAAGCTTTCTTT	CATNSGGENTEAFF
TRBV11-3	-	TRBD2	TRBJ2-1	TGTGCCAGCAAGTTCCTGTCGCGGGAGGGCCTCAATGAGCAGTTCTTC	CASKFLSREGLNEQFF
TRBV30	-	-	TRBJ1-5	TGTGCCTGGAGTGTACGGGGGATTAGCAATCAGCCCCAGCATTTT	CAWSVRGISNQPQHF
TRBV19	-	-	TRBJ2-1	TGTGCCAGTAGTATAGGGGGACTCCGGGGCAATGAGCAGTTCTTC	CASSIGGLRGNEQFF
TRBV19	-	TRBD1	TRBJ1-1	TGTGCCAGTACCCTACAGGGGGTCGACACTGAAGCTTTCTTT	CASTLQGVDTEAFF
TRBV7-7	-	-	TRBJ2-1	TGTGCTAGCAGCTCCGGGACAAGTAACTACAATGAGCAGTTCTTC	CASSSGTSNYNEQFF
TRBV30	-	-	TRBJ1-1	TGTGCCTGGTCCTCAGTTACGAACACTGAAGCTTTCTTT	CAWSSVTNTEAFF
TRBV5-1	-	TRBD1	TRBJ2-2	TGCGCCAGCAGCAGACGTGGACAGGGCAACACCGGGGAGCTGTTTTTT	CASSRRGQGNTGELFF
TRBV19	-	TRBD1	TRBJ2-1	TGTGCCAGTAGTGTCTCCGGGACAGCTTACAATGAGCAGTTCTTC	CASSVSGTAYNEQFF
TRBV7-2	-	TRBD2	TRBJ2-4	TGTGCCAGCAGCTTAGCTACTAGCGGGAGCCAAAACATTCAGTACTTC	CASSLATSGSQNIQYF
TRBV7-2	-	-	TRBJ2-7	TGTGCCAGCAGCTTAGCGGGAGCCTACGAGCAGTACTTC	CASSLAGAYEQYF
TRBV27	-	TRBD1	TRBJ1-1	TGTGCCAGCAGCTACAACCGGGACAGGATGGGGACTGAAGCTTTCTTT	CASSYNRDRMGTEAFF
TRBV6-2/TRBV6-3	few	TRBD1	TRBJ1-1	TGTGCCAGCAGCGATAGGACAGGGGGCTGGACTGAAGCTTTCTTT	CASSDRTGGWTEAFF
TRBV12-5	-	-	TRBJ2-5	TGTGCCTCGGGTGGTCCCAACGGGGAGACCCAGTACTTC	CASGGPNGETQYF
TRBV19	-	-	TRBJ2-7	TGTGCCAGTAGTATCTATTTGGGGCAGGGGTGGAACGAGCAGTACTTC	CASSIYLGQGWNEQYF
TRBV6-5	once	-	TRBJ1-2	TGTGCCAGCAGTTACGGCGGCCAGGGGGGCTACACCTTC	CASSYGGQGGYTF
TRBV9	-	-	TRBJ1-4	TGTGCCAGCAGCGTCTTGGCAGGTCCCGAAAAACTGTTTTTT	CASSVLAGPEKLFF
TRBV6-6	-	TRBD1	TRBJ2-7	TGTGCCAGCAGTTACGGGACAGGGGGCTACGAGCAGTACTTC	CASSYGTGGYEQYF
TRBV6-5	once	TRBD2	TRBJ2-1	TGTGCCAGCAGATTCCCGGGACTAGCGGATGAGCAGTTCTTC	CASRFPGLADEQFF
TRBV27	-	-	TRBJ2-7	TGTGCCAGCAGTTGGACGGGGTTTTCCTACGAGCAGTACTTC	CASSWTGFSYEQYF
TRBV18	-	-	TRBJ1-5	TGTGCCAGCTCATCGACAGGCGGGAATCAGCCCCAGCATTTT	CASSSTGGNQPQHF
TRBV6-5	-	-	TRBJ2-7	TGTGCCAGCAGTTACTCGCCCAGGCTCTCCTACGAGCAGTACTTC	CASSYSPRLSYEQYF
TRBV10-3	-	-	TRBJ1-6	TGTGCCATCAGTGTCAGGGGTTGGTCACCCCTCCACTTT	CAISVRGWSPLHF
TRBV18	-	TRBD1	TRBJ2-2	TGTGCCAGCTCACCATCAGTGACAGGGGTGTCCGGGGAGCTGTTTTTT	CASSPSVTGVSGELFF
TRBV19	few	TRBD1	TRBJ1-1	TGTGCCAGTAGTATGGGATCTGTCAGGGGGCAGTTTGAGGCTTTCTTT	CASSMGSVRGQFEAFF
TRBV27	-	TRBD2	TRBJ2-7	TGTGCCAGCAGTTTATCGAGGACTAGCGGGAGTGGGGTACGGTACGAGCAGTACTTC	CASSLSRTSGSGVRYEQYF
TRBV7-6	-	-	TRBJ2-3	TGTGCCAGCAGCTTAGCCCCGGCGGTAGATACGCAGTATTTT	CASSLAPAVDTQYF